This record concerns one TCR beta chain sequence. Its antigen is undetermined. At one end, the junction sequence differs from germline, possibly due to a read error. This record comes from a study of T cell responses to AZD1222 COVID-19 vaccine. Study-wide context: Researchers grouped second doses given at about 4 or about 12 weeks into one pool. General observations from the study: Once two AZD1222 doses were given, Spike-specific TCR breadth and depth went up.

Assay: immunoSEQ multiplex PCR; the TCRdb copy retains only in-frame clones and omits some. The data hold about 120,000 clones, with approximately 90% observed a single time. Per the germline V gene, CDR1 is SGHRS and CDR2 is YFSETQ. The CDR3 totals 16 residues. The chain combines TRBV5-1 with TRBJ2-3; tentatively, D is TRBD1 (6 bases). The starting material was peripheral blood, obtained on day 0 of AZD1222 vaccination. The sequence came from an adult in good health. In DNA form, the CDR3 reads TGCGCCAGCAGCTTGGGGCTTGGGGGCTCCACAAATACGCAGTATTTT. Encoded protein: CASSLGLGGSTNTQYF.